This T cell receptor beta chain was sequenced for a study of siplizumab effects on memory and regulatory T cells. On this clone itself: Its antigen is undetermined.

Method: immunoSEQ multiplex PCR; TCRdb's copy keeps in-frame clones and lacks some. The table records under 100,000 clones, around 90% of them present only once. Overall study results and limits: Unstimulated subset assignment was obtained for only a minor fraction of alloreactive clones. Among sequences traceable to unstimulated CD4+ memory cells, alloreactive ones were significantly reduced by siplizumab. Tregs proliferating in siplizumab cultures lacked confirmation of their suppressive function.

This receptor was taken from a human donor in good health. What was sequenced was Tregs sorted from blood.

The CDR3 region is CASKNSYEQYF. For the CDR3, the DNA is TGTGCCAGCAAAAACTCCTACGAGCAGTACTTC. The V and J genes are TRBV28 and TRBJ2-7; no reliable D call. The germline gives CDR1 MDHEN, CDR2 SYDVKM. Trimming took off 7 bases at V and 0 bases at J, with 4 bases between the two ends. There are 11 residues in the CDR3.